This entry lists 15 T cell receptor beta chains sequenced from one sample in a study of response to subunit inactivated influenza vaccine. TCRdb reprocessed the RT-PCR reads via MiXCR and lists one record per CDR3 protein. The repertoire consists of about 700,000 distinct CDR3 sequences, with approximately 15% occurring once and the leading ten covering less than 7%. Specimen: PBMCs from blood, collected 14 to 15 days before vaccination. These receptors were obtained from a man aged 45 to 65 who received an inactivated influenza vaccine.

CDR3 in amino acids: CASSQTQGAGELFF. The CDR3 bases are TGCGCCAGCAGCCAGACTCAGGGAGCCGGGGAGCTGTTTTTT. The chain carries TRBV4-3 and TRBJ2-2; the D gene could be TRBD1 or TRBD2 (5 bases each). Looked up from germline, CDR1 is LGHNA and CDR2 is YSLEER. The CDR3 extends over 14 amino acids. With 3 bases removed from V and 6 bases from J, the gap between germline ends came to 11 bases.

This clonotype was counted ten times or more. This chain connects TRBV11-2 to TRBJ1-2, with D unclear. V was trimmed by 1 base and J by 4 bases, leaving 13 bases between them. The CDR3 extends over 15 amino acids. Per germline, CDR1 SGHAT and CDR2 FQNNGV. CDR3 coding DNA: TGTGCCAGCAGCTTAGGACGGCATGAATTCTATGGCTACACCTTC. It translates to CASSLGRHEFYGYTF.

The rearrangement joins TRBV7-9 to TRBJ2-7, with D possibly being TRBD1 or TRBD2 (5 bases each). The CDR3 runs 14 residues. Germline CDR1 SEHNR, CDR2 FQNEAQ (reference sequence). V shed 5 bases and J shed 2 bases, with 13 bases lying between them. The chain's CDR3 is CASSARDGTYEQYF. The CDR3, as DNA: TGTGCCAGCAGCGCCCGGGACGGAACCTACGAGCAGTACTTC.

The V gene is TRBV7-9, the J gene TRBJ1-1; possibly TRBD1 for D (6 bases). V was pared by 3 bases and J by 7 bases, with 12 bases between. The CDR3 totals 13 residues. The germline CDR1 and CDR2 sequences are SEHNR and FQNEAQ (reference sequence). For the CDR3, the DNA is TGTGCCAGCAGCTTCACAAAACAGGGTGAAGCTTTCTTT. Protein product: CASSFTKQGEAFF. The complete variable domain, with remaining parts taken from reference TRBV7-9 and TRBJ1-1, reads DTGVSQNPRHKITKRGQNVTFRCDPISEHNRLYWYRQTLGQGPEFLTYFQNEAQLEKSRLLSDRFSAERPKGSFSTLEIQRTEQGDSAMYLCASSFTKQGEAFFGQGTRLTVV.

This clonotype was found many times. This rearrangement joins TRBV29-1 to TRBJ1-1; no definite D call. Germline assignment: CDR1 SQVTM and CDR2 ANQGSEA. The CDR3 is made up of 15 amino acids. Trimming shortened V by 5 bases and J by 0 bases, and 16 bases separated the two germline ends. Here the CDR3 reads CSVRVGVAVNTEAFF. As DNA, the CDR3 is TGCAGCGTTCGGGTCGGTGTTGCCGTGAACACTGAAGCTTTCTTT.

About this clonotype: With a much larger clone just one base away, this may be a read error. This chain uses TRBV10-2 with TRBJ2-7, with D possibly matching TRBD2 (5 bases). The germline V gene has CDR1 WSHSY and CDR2 SAAADI. The V end was cut by 5 bases, the J end by 2 bases, with 10 bases between. The CDR3 spans 13 residues. CDR3: CASSSHGAYEQYF. The DNA of the CDR3 is TGCGCCAGCAGTTCACACGGGGCCTACGAGCAGTACTTC.

This clonotype has a handful of counts. This chain joins TRBV27 and TRBJ2-7; no clear D. The CDR3 spans 15 residues. Germline V gives CDR1 MNHEY, CDR2 SMNVEV (reference sequence). Trimming cost V 6 bases and J 2 bases, with 17 bases left between them. The CDR3: CASSLMGYAPYEQYF. CDR3 bases: TGTGCCAGCAGCCTGATGGGGTATGCCCCCTACGAGCAGTACTTC.

The J gene is TRBJ2-1, the V gene TRBV6-2 or TRBV6-3; D not certain. The CDR3 length is 14 residues. In germline, CDR1 is MNHEY, CDR2 SVGEGT. V shed 0 bases and J shed 6 bases, with 9 bases lying between them. CDR3 nucleotide sequence: TGTGCCAGCAGTTACTCAGGGCCGAGCAATGAGCAGTTCTTC. It specifies CASSYSGPSNEQFF.

This clonotype was detected a few times. The J gene is TRBJ2-7, the V gene TRBV12-3 or TRBV12-4, with 7 bases identical to TRBD1. CDR3 length: 14 residues. The V and J ends lost 2 bases and 2 bases, in that order; junction bases with no gene match: 3. The CDR3 nucleotides are TGTGCCAGCAGTTTACACAGGGGAGCCTACGAGCAGTACTTC. This codes for CASSLHRGAYEQYF.

This clonotype was seen more than once but under ten times. This chain connects TRBV7-7 to TRBJ2-7; 8 nucleotides align to TRBD2. Unmatched junction bases numbered 9, after V lost 1 base and J lost 7 bases. This CDR3 is built from 15 residues. Germline V gene sequence: CDR1 SSHAT, CDR2 FNYEAQ (reference sequence). This chain's CDR3 is CASSLVVAGIAEQYF. CDR3 nucleotide sequence: TGTGCCAGCAGCTTAGTTGTAGCGGGAATAGCGGAGCAGTACTTC.

The chain carries TRBV7-2 and TRBJ2-1; 10 nucleotides match TRBD2. The CDR3 has 16 amino acids. The germline CDR1 and CDR2 sequences are SGHTA and FQGNSA. The V segment lost 5 bases and the J segment 8 bases; nucleotides outside the gene matches: 12. The CDR3 DNA sequence: TGTGCCAGCAGCCGACGGAGCGGGAGGGGGGTGGATGAGCAGTTCTTC. Translation gives CASSRRSGRGVDEQFF.

V is TRBV30 and J is TRBJ1-2; TRBD1 might be the D (5 bases). The CDR3 runs 12 residues. The V and J ends lost 1 base and 5 bases respectively, with 8 bases between them. Germline values: CDR1 GTSNPN, CDR2 SVGIG (reference sequence). In DNA form, the CDR3 reads TGTGCCTGGAGTGCAGGGTTTTATGGCTACACCTTC. Translating it yields CAWSAGFYGYTF. The entire variable domain, with the rest obtained from reference TRBV30 and TRBJ1-2, is as follows: SQTIHQWPATLVQPVGSPLSLECTVEGTSNPNLYWYRQAAGRGLQLLFYSVGIGQISSEVPQNLSASRPQDRQFILSSKKLLLSDSGFYLCAWSAGFYGYTFGSGTRLTVV.

This clonotype has more than one count but fewer than ten. V and J are TRBV27 and TRBJ2-1; D is possibly TRBD2 (5 bases). This CDR3 has 14 amino acids. The germline CDR1 and CDR2 sequences are MNHEY and SMNVEV (reference sequence). V gave up 5 bases and J gave up 2 bases, with 10 bases separating them. CDR3 DNA sequence: TGTGCCAGCAGTATGGGAGTCGCCTACAATGAGCAGTTCTTC. This encodes CASSMGVAYNEQFF.

This clonotype was observed many times. This rearrangement joins TRBV5-5 to TRBJ2-1; 14 nucleotides line up with TRBD2. Germline V gives CDR1 SGHKS, CDR2 YYEKEE (reference sequence). J lost 0 bases, V lost 5 bases, and 4 bases had no gene match. CDR3 length equals 17 residues. The CDR3 protein is CASSYGTSGGSYNEQFF. DNA for the CDR3: TGTGCCAGCAGTTACGGGACTAGCGGGGGCTCCTACAATGAGCAGTTCTTC.

This clonotype was detected many times. The chain couples TRBV29-1 to TRBJ2-7, with D tentatively TRBD2 (5 bases). The CDR3 covers 13 residues. The germline V gene encodes CDR1 SQVTM and CDR2 ANQGSEA. V was trimmed by 5 bases and J by 3 bases, leaving 14 bases between them. DNA of the CDR3: TGCAGCGTTTTACAGCGAGGGAGCTACGAGCAGTACTTC. This encodes CSVLQRGSYEQYF.